The 22 T cell receptor beta chains listed next were all sequenced from one sample in a study of blood T cell repertoires in COVID-19. The data were produced by immunoSEQ multiplex PCR, yet TCRdb's version contains in-frame clones alone and is incomplete. The table records about 190,000 clones, about 88% of them present only once. Sequenced sample: peripheral blood. The receptors shown here come from a woman between 40 and 50 years old who had recovered from COVID-19.

The chain joins TRBV28 to TRBJ2-7; no clear D. This CDR3 contains 12 residues. Germline CDR1 is MDHEN and CDR2 is SYDVKM. Trimming left V 3 bases short and J 3 bases short, with 6 bases between. CDR3 DNA sequence: TGTGCCAGCAGTTTCCACAGCTACGAGCAGTACTTC. As protein: CASSFHSYEQYF.

This chain links TRBV2 with TRBJ1-2; the D gene is possibly TRBD1 (6 bases). V lost 6 bases and J lost 3, with 11 bases in between. Germline assignment: CDR1 SNHLY and CDR2 FYNNEI. The CDR3 totals 13 residues. The CDR3 region has the DNA TGTGCCAGCAGCGTGACAGGCGACTATGGCTACACCTTC. Translating it yields CASSVTGDYGYTF. Variable domain in full (rest from reference TRBV2 and TRBJ1-2): EPEVTQTPSHQVTQMGQEVILRCVPISNHLYFYWYRQILGQKVEFLVSFYNNEISEKSEIFDDQFSVERPDGSNFTLKIRSTKLEDSAMYFCASSVTGDYGYTFGSGTRLTVV.

The genes are TRBV18 and TRBJ2-7, with TRBD1 identical over 9 bases. This CDR3 spans 15 amino acids. The J segment lost 1 base and the V segment lost 6 bases, leaving 7 bases of the junction unmatched. Germline-derived CDR1 and CDR2 are KGHSH and LQKENI. The CDR3 nucleotides read TGTGCCAGCTCCTACGACAGGGGGAATTCCTACGAGCAGTACTTC. This gives the protein CASSYDRGNSYEQYF.

The chain carries TRBV9 and TRBJ2-3; 11 bases line up with TRBD1. With 2 bases clipped from V and 4 bases from J, the junction kept 3 bases outside the gene matches. This CDR3 has 15 residues. CDR1 is SGDLS, CDR2 YYNGEE, per germline. The CDR3 nucleotides are TGTGCCAGCAGCGTTGGGACAGGGGGACCAGATACGCAGTATTTT. Its protein product is CASSVGTGGPDTQYF.

With respect to this clone: The sample holds other DNA sequences that translate to the same CDR3. The CDR3 here is CASSLRQGAYNEQFF. The CDR3 DNA sequence: TGCGCCAGCAGCTTGCGACAGGGGGCCTACAATGAGCAGTTCTTC. The V and J genes are TRBV5-1 and TRBJ2-1, with 9 bases aligning to TRBD1. Per the germline V gene, CDR1 is SGHRS and CDR2 is YFSETQ. The CDR3 consists of 15 residues. The V segment lost 1 base and the J segment 2 bases; nucleotides outside the gene matches: 1.

This clone was recorded once. The rearrangement links TRBV9 to TRBJ2-3; 8 positions match TRBD2. The length of the CDR3 is 14 residues. Losses at the gene ends were 7 bases for V and 2 bases for J; bases not matched to a gene: 6. Germline assignment: CDR1 SGDLS and CDR2 YYNGEE. CDR3 amino acids: CASGRTSHTDTQYF. CDR3 DNA: TGTGCCAGCGGTAGGACTAGCCACACAGATACGCAGTATTTT.

The J gene is TRBJ2-2, the V gene TRBV9; tentative D call: TRBD2 (6 bases). The CDR3 is made up of 16 amino acids. Trimming removed 0 bases at V and 4 bases at J, with 13 bases between. Germline-derived CDR1 and CDR2 are SGDLS and YYNGEE. Here the CDR3 DNA reads TGTGCCAGCAGCGTAGCTCCCAGCGGGCTCACCGGGGAGCTGTTTTTT. It translates to CASSVAPSGLTGELFF.

CDR3 amino acids: CASSPGQAFEAFF. In nucleotides, the CDR3 is TGTGCCAGCAGCCCAGGACAGGCCTTTGAAGCTTTCTTT. The chain is built from TRBV3-1 (or the pseudogene TRBV3-2) and TRBJ1-1; TRBD1 matches at 7 bases. The CDR3 spans 13 residues. Germline CDR1 LGHDT, CDR2 YNNKEL (reference sequence). V dropped 4 bases and J dropped 7; count of bases not matched to a gene: 6.

This rearrangement joins TRBV25-1 to TRBJ1-1; possibly TRBD1 for D (6 bases). From germline, CDR1 is MGHDK and CDR2 SYGVNS. The ends were cut back, 5 bases at V and 3 bases at J, with 16 bases in the middle. This CDR3 contains 15 residues. In DNA form, the CDR3 reads TGTGCCAGCAGTCTAACCGGGACATCCCACACTGAAGCTTTCTTT. Translating it yields CASSLTGTSHTEAFF.

The V gene is TRBV18, the J gene TRBJ2-1; 8 nucleotides agree with TRBD1. This CDR3 comprises 19 residues. Per the germline V gene, CDR1 is KGHSH and CDR2 is LQKENI. V trimming: 3 bases; J trimming: 5 bases; junction bases outside the gene matches: 18. The CDR3 loop reads CASSPFNARQGASDNEQFF. The CDR3 DNA is TGTGCCAGCTCACCTTTCAACGCGAGGCAGGGGGCATCGGACAATGAGCAGTTCTTC.

V is TRBV27 and J is TRBJ1-6, with D tentatively TRBD1 (5 bases). V was trimmed by 4 bases and J by 0 bases, leaving 16 bases between them. This CDR3 has 18 residues. Germline-derived CDR1 and CDR2 are MNHEY and SMNVEV (reference sequence). The CDR3, as DNA: TGTGCCAGCAGTTCTTACCCCCAGGGAAGCTCCTATAATTCACCCCTCCACTTT. Amino acid sequence: CASSSYPQGSSYNSPLHF.

J is TRBJ2-3 and V is TRBV7-2; TRBD2 aligns across 7 bases. The CDR3 is 14 amino acids. CDR1 SGHTA and CDR2 FQGNSA come from the germline V gene. The trim removed 5 bases at V and 0 bases at J, leaving 2 bases unmatched. The CDR3 sequence: CASSISGSTDTQYF. In DNA, the CDR3 is TGTGCCAGCAGCATTAGCGGGAGCACAGATACGCAGTATTTT.

CDR3 DNA sequence: TGTGCCAGCAGCTTACAAAGCGGGAGTTCCGACGAGCAGTACTTC. Encoded protein: CASSLQSGSSDEQYF. The rearrangement links TRBV7-2 to TRBJ2-7; 8 bases fit TRBD2. Germline V CDR1 and CDR2: SGHTA, FQGNSA. V lost 2 bases and J lost 5; bases outside the gene matches: 8. CDR3 size: 15 residues.

This clone was recorded only once. The chain employs TRBV25-1 and TRBJ1-1; D gene ambiguous. Trimming pared 1 base from V and 1 base from J, leaving 7 bases between. Germline V gene lookup returns CDR1 MGHDK and CDR2 SYGVNS. CDR3 size: 14 residues. The CDR3 nucleotides read TGTGCCAGCAGTGAATTGGCCCCGAACACTGAAGCTTTCTTT. This encodes CASSELAPNTEAFF. Looking up the rest from reference TRBV25-1 and TRBJ1-1 gives the full variable domain: EADIYQTPRYLVIGTGKKITLECSQTMGHDKMYWYQQDPGMELHLIHYSYGVNSTEKGDLSSESTVSRIRTEHFPLTLESARPSHTSQYLCASSELAPNTEAFFGQGTRLTVV.

J is TRBJ2-5 and V is TRBV18; 7 nucleotides line up with TRBD2. This CDR3 is 14 amino acids long. After removal of 5 bases from V and 0 bases from J, the junction contained 3 bases not matched to a gene. The germline CDR1 and CDR2 sequences are KGHSH and LQKENI. CDR3: CASSTSAHQETQYF. CDR3 nucleotide sequence: TGTGCCAGCTCAACTAGCGCCCACCAAGAGACCCAGTACTTC.

The chain combines TRBV3-1 (or the pseudogene TRBV3-2) with TRBJ1-5; a possible D gene is TRBD1 (5 bases). Trimming cost V 4 bases and J 5 bases, with 15 bases left between them. The CDR3 length is 15 residues. Germline V CDR1 and CDR2: LGHDT, YNNKEL (reference sequence). CDR3 loop: CASSPRGGVYQPQHF. In nucleotides, the CDR3 is TGTGCCAGCAGCCCCCGGGGGGGGGTTTATCAGCCCCAGCATTTT.

This chain links TRBV3-1 (or the pseudogene TRBV3-2) with TRBJ2-1, with TRBD2 identical over 16 bases. From germline, CDR1 is LGHDT and CDR2 YNNKEL (reference sequence). The CDR3 is 19 residues long. V shed 3 bases and J 1 base; nucleotides not matched to a gene: 6. The CDR3 DNA follows: TGTGCCAGCAGCCACGCCGGGACTAGCGGGGGGGGTTCCTACAATGAGCAGTTCTTC. Its protein product is CASSHAGTSGGGSYNEQFF.

A word on this clone: Relative to the germline gene, one junction end is altered; a read error may explain this. The chain joins TRBV6-1 to TRBJ2-7; 10 bases are a match to TRBD2. This CDR3 region has 16 residues. Germline lookup yields CDR1 MNHNS and CDR2 SASEGT. The CDR3, as DNA: TGTGCCAGCAGTGAATGGGCTAGCGGGAGCTCCAACGAGCAGTACTTC. This gives the protein CASSEWASGSSNEQYF.

This clone was observed a handful of times. The chain carries TRBV30 and TRBJ1-2; 7 nucleotides line up with TRBD1. The V and J ends lost 2 bases and 1 base, in that order; junction bases with no gene match: 7. The germline V gene has CDR1 GTSNPN and CDR2 SVGIG (reference sequence). The CDR3 runs 15 residues. Written as DNA, the CDR3 is TGTGCCTGGAGTCCGCCCGGGACAGATAACTATGGCTACACCTTC. It translates to CAWSPPGTDNYGYTF.

The chain couples TRBV14 to TRBJ1-2; D gene ambiguous. This CDR3 is 13 amino acids long. Germline CDR1 and CDR2: SGHDN and FVKESK. V was shortened by 1 base and J by 2 bases, with 5 bases between the two germline ends. The CDR3 DNA is TGTGCCAGCAGCCAAGGCCAGAACTATGGCTACACCTTC. It yields the protein CASSQGQNYGYTF.

This sequence joins TRBV7-2 and TRBJ1-2, with 9 bases identical to TRBD1. V trimming: 4 bases; J trimming: 0 bases; junction bases outside the gene matches: 9. The CDR3 has 17 amino acids. CDR1 SGHTA and CDR2 FQGNSA come from the germline V gene. This CDR3 reads CASSWGQGTVSNYGYTF. DNA of the CDR3: TGTGCCAGCAGCTGGGGACAGGGAACCGTCTCTAACTATGGCTACACCTTC. The variable domain in full, with the rest retrieved from reference TRBV7-2 and TRBJ1-2, is GAGVSQSPSNKVTEKGKDVELRCDPISGHTALYWYRQSLGQGLEFLIYFQGNSAPDKSGLPSDRFSAERTGGSVSTLTIQRTQQEDSAVYLCASSWGQGTVSNYGYTFGSGTRLTVV.

The genes are TRBV19 and TRBJ1-1, with a tentative D call TRBD1 (5 bases). Germline CDR1 reads LNHDA; CDR2 reads SQIVND (reference sequence). The germline V and J ends were trimmed by 1 base and 0 bases, with 12 bases remaining between them. This CDR3 has 16 residues. The DNA of the CDR3 is TGTGCCAGTAGTATAGGGGGACTCAACATGAACACTGAAGCTTTCTTT. This translates into CASSIGGLNMNTEAFF.